This T cell receptor (beta chain) was sequenced during a study of T-cell memory formation after mild COVID-19. The CDR3 has 16 amino acids. V was shortened by 5 bases and J by 13 bases, with 24 bases between the two germline ends. Germline V gives CDR1 MNHEY, CDR2 SVGEGT. Notes on this clonotype: The antigen remains undetermined.

Broader study findings: The study found contracting CD4+ clones mainly in CM and EM and contracting CD8+ clones in EMRA.

TCR alpha and TCR beta cDNA libraries with sample barcodes and UMIs came from 5'RACE using constant-segment primers. TCRdb re-called the 5' RACE reads through MiXCR, storing one row per CDR3 protein. The sample carries around 250,000 distinct CDR3 sequences, approximately 15% recorded once. The origin of this receptor is an adult woman who had mild COVID-19 (a few samples of this study predate the infection). Cell type and time point are not known. The chain has TRBV6-2 or TRBV6-3 and TRBJ1-6; the D is unclear. The sequenced sample consisted of PBMCs or a T cell subset sorted from them (not recorded which). The CDR3 region is CASSPLIERQISPLHF. CDR3 nucleotide sequence: TGTGCCAGCAGTCCCCTGATCGAGAGGCAGATTTCTCCCCTCCACTTT.